The 27 T cell receptor beta chains listed next were all sequenced from one sample in a study of T cell responses to AZD1222 COVID-19 vaccine. Using immunoSEQ multiplex PCR, the repertoire was profiled, and TCRdb retains in-frame clones only, with some absent. The sample gives 140,000 or so clones, roughly 90% of which show up once; under 2% is in the top ten. The sample in question was peripheral blood, obtained 28 days after the second AZD1222 dose. The receptors derive from an adult who received the AZD1222 COVID-19 vaccine.

The rearrangement links TRBV6-5 to TRBJ1-5; D gene uncertain. The germline V and J ends were trimmed by 5 bases and 5 bases, with 10 bases remaining between them. CDR3 size: 13 residues. CDR1 MNHEY and CDR2 SVGAGI come from the germline V gene. CDR3 region: CASSRAVDQPQHF. Written as DNA, the CDR3 is TGTGCCAGCAGTCGGGCCGTGGATCAGCCCCAGCATTTT.

This CDR3 is CASSPDRPYEQYF. The CDR3 DNA reads TGCGCCAGCAGTCCCGACAGACCCTACGAGCAGTACTTC. The chain couples TRBV5-1 to TRBJ2-7; perhaps TRBD1 as D (5 bases). CDR1 and CDR2 (germline): SGHRS, YFSETQ. The CDR3 spans 13 residues. The V and J ends lost 5 bases and 2 bases respectively, with 11 bases between them.

The rearrangement links TRBV2 to TRBJ1-2, with TRBD1 matching over 10 bases. CDR1 SNHLY and CDR2 FYNNEI come from the germline V gene. The trim removed 10 bases at V and 8 bases at J, leaving 4 bases unmatched. The CDR3 loop spans 11 amino acids. Here the CDR3 DNA reads TGTGCCAAAGGACAGGGGGAAGGCTACACCTTC. Encoded protein: CAKGQGEGYTF.

In this sample, this clone turned up a few times. The chain couples TRBV15 to TRBJ2-1, with no clear D. There are 13 residues in the CDR3. The ends were cut back, 1 base at V and 6 bases at J, with 7 bases in the middle. From germline, CDR1 is LNHNV and CDR2 YYDKDF (reference sequence). CDR3 coding DNA: TGTGCCACCAGCAGAGGGGGTGCCAATGAGCAGTTCTTC. Translation: CATSRGGANEQFF.

V is TRBV6-5 and J is TRBJ1-1; D perhaps matches TRBD1 (6 bases). The V end was cut by 2 bases, the J end by 8 bases, with 12 bases between. CDR1 is MNHEY, CDR2 SVGAGI, per germline. The CDR3 spans 13 residues. The CDR3 sequence is CASSYRSRGEAFF. The CDR3 DNA follows: TGTGCCAGCAGTTACAGGTCTAGGGGGGAAGCTTTCTTT.

V gene TRBV12-3 or TRBV12-4 combines with J gene TRBJ1-1; D gene unclear. Trimming took off 1 base at V and 8 bases at J, with 11 bases between the two ends. CDR3 length: 13 amino acids. The CDR3 loop is CASSLGGLMEAFF. Written as DNA, the CDR3 is TGTGCCAGCAGTTTAGGCGGGCTGATGGAAGCTTTCTTT.

This chain links TRBV5-1 with TRBJ2-2, with D maybe TRBD2 (6 bases). Trimming left V 10 bases short and J 2 bases short, with 24 bases between. Germline CDR1 reads SGHRS; CDR2 reads YFSETQ. The CDR3 has 17 amino acids. The chain's CDR3 is CACAPKGAGPNTGELFF. Written as DNA, the CDR3 is TGCGCCTGCGCTCCAAAAGGGGCGGGGCCCAACACCGGGGAGCTGTTTTTT.

The chain carries TRBV27 and TRBJ1-4; a possible D gene is TRBD1 (6 bases). Germline loops: CDR1 MNHEY, CDR2 SMNVEV (reference sequence). The CDR3 has 13 amino acids. V was pared by 7 bases and J by 10 bases, with 16 bases between. DNA for the CDR3: TGTGCCAGCACTTCTGGGGGCGTGGGAAAACTGTTTTTT. Translated, it gives CASTSGGVGKLFF.

The chain recombines TRBV20-1 with TRBJ2-7; D gene ambiguous. There are 12 residues in the CDR3. Germline V CDR1 and CDR2: DFQATT, SNEGSKA (reference sequence). Trimming took off 3 bases at V and 1 base at J, with 7 bases between the two ends. The chain's CDR3 is CSASGHSYEQYF. The DNA for the CDR3 is TGCAGTGCTAGTGGCCATTCCTACGAGCAGTACTTC.

The rearrangement links TRBV4-3 to TRBJ2-7; 10 bases are a match to TRBD2. With V trimmed by 0 bases and J by 0 bases, 14 bases remained unmatched. Germline assignment: CDR1 LGHNA and CDR2 YSLEER. This CDR3 region has 20 residues. The CDR3 loop reads CASSQEFLAGDRYGSYEQYF. For the CDR3, the DNA is TGCGCCAGCAGCCAAGAGTTCCTAGCGGGAGACAGGTATGGCTCCTACGAGCAGTACTTC.

V gene TRBV25-1 combines with J gene TRBJ1-2; 10 nucleotides align to TRBD1. The V segment lost 4 bases and the J segment 2 bases; nucleotides outside the gene matches: 1. Germline lookup yields CDR1 MGHDK and CDR2 SYGVNS. The CDR3 runs 14 residues. CDR3 sequence reads: CASSGTGGNYGYTF. The DNA of the CDR3 is TGTGCCAGCAGTGGGACAGGGGGGAACTATGGCTACACCTTC.

V and J are TRBV4-3 and TRBJ2-3, with D tentatively TRBD1 (5 bases). V gave up 2 bases and J gave up 8 bases, with 11 bases separating them. This CDR3 region has 13 residues. Germline V lookup: CDR1 LGHNA, CDR2 YSLEER. The DNA for the CDR3 is TGCGCCAGCAGCCAATTTCAGGGCCGTACGCAGTATTTT. Its translation is CASSQFQGRTQYF.

The chain recombines TRBV7-3 with TRBJ2-1; possible D gene TRBD2, 5 bases. This CDR3 contains 14 residues. The ends were cut back, 0 bases at V and 8 bases at J, with 11 bases in the middle. Germline CDR1 reads SGHTA; CDR2 reads FQGTGA. The CDR3 is CASSLTPEADEQFF. CDR3 in DNA: TGTGCCAGCAGCTTAACCCCGGAGGCTGATGAGCAGTTCTTC.

This clone was seen a few times. This sequence joins TRBV7-9 and TRBJ1-6; the match to TRBD1 covers 10 bases. The J segment lost 7 bases and the V segment lost 8 bases, leaving 11 bases of the junction unmatched. The CDR3 contains 16 residues. Germline V gene sequence: CDR1 SEHNR, CDR2 FQNEAQ (reference sequence). The CDR3 loop reads CASQVGTGAPNSPLHF. In nucleotides, the CDR3 is TGTGCCAGCCAAGTGGGGACAGGGGCCCCCAATTCACCCCTCCACTTT.

The chain carries TRBV24-1 and TRBJ2-1, with TRBD2 matching over 11 bases. The V and J ends lost 2 bases and 7 bases, in that order; junction bases with no gene match: 6. The CDR3 runs to 16 residues. Per the germline V gene, CDR1 is KGHDR and CDR2 is SFDVKD. CDR3 bases: TGTGCCACCAGTGATTCGGGACTAGCGGCTCGGAATGAGCAGTTCTTC. This gives the protein CATSDSGLAARNEQFF.

The rearrangement links TRBV7-2 to TRBJ1-5, with TRBD1 matching 8 bases. CDR3 length: 17 amino acids. The J segment lost 2 bases and the V segment lost 5 bases, leaving 11 bases of the junction unmatched. Germline CDR1 reads SGHTA; CDR2 reads FQGNSA. The CDR3 coding sequence is TGTGCCAGCAGCCCCAATTCCGCAGGGGGCGGCAATCAGCCCCAGCATTTT. This codes for CASSPNSAGGGNQPQHF. The variable domain in full, with the rest retrieved from reference TRBV7-2 and TRBJ1-5, is GAGVSQSPSNKVTEKGKDVELRCDPISGHTALYWYRQSLGQGLEFLIYFQGNSAPDKSGLPSDRFSAERTGGSVSTLTIQRTQQEDSAVYLCASSPNSAGGGNQPQHFGDGTRLSIL.

For this clone: The junction does not match germline at one end; this may be a read error. This chain connects TRBV28 to TRBJ1-1; 8 nucleotides line up with TRBD1. The CDR3 runs 17 residues. Germline V gene sequence: CDR1 MDHEN, CDR2 SYDVKM. The CDR3 bases are TGTGCCAGCAGTTCCAGGGGGCTAATCGGGCGAAGCGCTGATGCTTTCTTT. Its protein is CASSSRGLIGRSADAFF. Using reference TRBV28 and TRBJ1-1 for the parts outside the CDR3, the full variable domain is DVKVTQSSRYLVKRTGEKVFLECVQDMDHENMFWYRQDPGLGLRLIYFSYDVKMKEKGDIPEGYSVSREKKERFSLILESASTNQTSMYLCASSSRGLIGRSADAFFGQGTRLTVV.

This clone was recorded once. V and J are TRBV10-3 and TRBJ1-5, with D hard to call. CDR3 length equals 13 residues. V was clipped by 10 bases and J by 0 bases, with 10 bases between them. Per germline, CDR1 ENHRY and CDR2 SYGVKD. The CDR3 DNA reads as TGTGCCACGGCTCCGAATAGCAATCAGCCCCAGCATTTT. This gives the protein CATAPNSNQPQHF.

The chain combines TRBV5-1 with TRBJ1-1, with no clear D. V lost 2 bases to trimming and J lost 0 bases, with 5 bases between them. The germline V gene has CDR1 SGHRS and CDR2 YFSETQ. The length of the CDR3 is 13 residues. CDR3 sequence: CASSFAMNTEAFF. CDR3 sequence (DNA): TGCGCCAGCAGCTTCGCCATGAACACTGAAGCTTTCTTT.

The gene calls are TRBV9 and TRBJ2-7, with 8 nucleotides matching TRBD2. This CDR3 region has 15 residues. V trimming: 1 base; J trimming: 0 bases; junction bases outside the gene matches: 3. Germline CDR1 is SGDLS and CDR2 is YYNGEE. The CDR3 DNA follows: TGTGCCAGCAGCGTAACCGGGACTAGCTCCTACGAGCAGTACTTC. The encoded protein is CASSVTGTSSYEQYF.

V usage is TRBV19 and J usage is TRBJ2-7; D uncertain. CDR3 size: 13 residues. Trimming removed 6 bases at V and 0 bases at J, with 9 bases between. In germline, CDR1 is LNHDA, CDR2 SQIVND (reference sequence). The CDR3 sequence is CASRGDPSYEQYF. DNA for the CDR3: TGTGCCAGTAGAGGAGACCCCTCCTACGAGCAGTACTTC.

V usage is TRBV5-1 and J usage is TRBJ1-1; D remains unclear. This CDR3 spans 14 amino acids. CDR1 and CDR2 from the germline V gene are SGHRS and YFSETQ. With 1 base removed from V and 0 bases from J, the gap between germline ends came to 7 bases. The CDR3 DNA reads as TGCGCCAGCAGCTTGTGGACTCTGAACACTGAAGCTTTCTTT. Protein sequence: CASSLWTLNTEAFF.

This chain connects TRBV7-9 to TRBJ1-6, with D uncertain. Germline loops: CDR1 SEHNR, CDR2 FQNEAQ (reference sequence). Trimming removed 5 bases from V and 14 bases from J, with 16 bases in between. CDR3 length: 13 amino acids. This chain's CDR3 is CASSPRRGDSLHF. The DNA of the CDR3 is TGTGCCAGCAGCCCCCGGCGGGGTGATTCCCTCCACTTT. Full variable domain (missing parts from reference TRBV7-9 and TRBJ1-6): DTGVSQNPRHKITKRGQNVTFRCDPISEHNRLYWYRQTLGQGPEFLTYFQNEAQLEKSRLLSDRFSAERPKGSFSTLEIQRTEQGDSAMYLCASSPRRGDSLHFGNGTRLTVT.

The rearrangement joins TRBV7-9 to TRBJ1-2; D is undetermined. From germline, CDR1 is SEHNR and CDR2 FQNEAQ (reference sequence). This CDR3 has 14 amino acids. V was clipped by 4 bases and J by 1 base, with 10 bases between them. The CDR3 loop reads CASSSRPGNYGYTF. CDR3 DNA sequence: TGTGCCAGCAGCTCCCGGCCGGGTAACTATGGCTACACCTTC.

The chain is built from TRBV29-1 and TRBJ2-7, with 8 positions matching TRBD1. The CDR3 covers 12 residues. Trimming took 7 bases from V and 0 from J; bases not matched to a gene: 2. Germline V CDR1 and CDR2: SQVTM, ANQGSEA. CDR3 loop: CSGQGSSYEQYF. CDR3 DNA: TGCAGCGGACAGGGGAGCTCCTACGAGCAGTACTTC.

The V call is TRBV5-1, the J call TRBJ1-2, with 10 bases that match TRBD1. V trimming: 8 bases; J trimming: 4 bases; junction bases outside the gene matches: 5. The CDR3 spans 13 residues. Germline CDR1 and CDR2: SGHRS and YFSETQ. The CDR3 protein is CASMTGGGYGYTF. As DNA, the CDR3 is TGCGCCAGTATGACAGGGGGCGGCTATGGCTACACCTTC.

V usage is TRBV2 and J usage is TRBJ1-2; TRBD1 agrees at 7 bases. The length of the CDR3 is 14 residues. Trimming took 9 bases from V and 4 from J; bases not matched to a gene: 11. The germline V gene has CDR1 SNHLY and CDR2 FYNNEI. This CDR3 is CASFVQGVAYGYTF. In DNA form, the CDR3 reads TGTGCCAGTTTCGTGCAGGGGGTGGCCTATGGCTACACCTTC.